This is a list of T cell receptor beta chains from one sample in a study of technical replicates of blood from a few donors. Assay: immunoSEQ multiplex PCR; the TCRdb copy retains only in-frame clones and omits some. The sample carries 84,000 or so clones, over 90% recorded once. Sequenced sample: T cells isolated from PBMCs. The receptor source for this set is a human donor in good health. Both conserved end residues are part of each CDR3. The D gene is left open where the match is weak.

-	TRBV6-5	TRBJ2-2	CASSYWAGSESGELFF	TGTGCCAGCAGTTACTGGGCAGGGTCCGAATCCGGGGAGCTGTTTTTT
-	TRBV30	TRBJ2-5	CALSRQGKKETQYF	TGTGCTTTATCTCGCCAGGGTAAAAAAGAGACCCAGTACTTC
TRBD1	TRBV30	TRBJ1-2	CAWSSGQGVYYGYTF	TGTGCCTGGAGCTCCGGACAGGGGGTTTACTATGGCTACACCTTC
-	TRBV7-9	TRBJ1-2	CASSLAVGANYGYTF	TGTGCCAGCAGCTTAGCAGTGGGAGCTAACTATGGCTACACCTTC
-	TRBV7-9	TRBJ1-1	CASSYGGSEAFF	TGTGCCAGCAGCTACGGGGGAAGTGAAGCTTTCTTT
-	TRBV5-6	TRBJ2-1	CASSREGGYNEQFF	TGTGCCAGCAGCCGAGAAGGCGGGTACAATGAGCAGTTCTTC
-	TRBV29-1	TRBJ2-3	CSVEGGEATDTQYF	TGCAGCGTTGAAGGGGGAGAGGCCACAGATACGCAGTATTTT
TRBD2	TRBV18	TRBJ2-7	CASSPSGGNEQYF	TGTGCCAGCTCACCCTCGGGAGGGAACGAGCAGTACTTC
-	TRBV4-1	TRBJ2-5	CASSQDAGSGTQYF	TGCGCCAGCAGCCAAGACGCCGGGTCCGGGACCCAGTACTTC
-	TRBV7-6	TRBJ2-7	CASSYTPDNSYEQYF	TGTGCCAGCAGCTACACCCCTGACAACTCCTACGAGCAGTACTTC